This T cell receptor (beta chain) appears in the sequencing data of a study of cytomegalovirus exposure and HLA in healthy donors. General study results and limits: Per a later analysis, HLA-associated TCR beta chains showed more clonal expansion than other, equally common TCR beta chains.

In this sample, this clone turned up a few times. No antigen is known for it. Primers included in the PCR were 60 Vbeta and 13 Jbeta primers. Profiling relied on immunoSEQ multiplex PCR, and the TCRdb table lists in-frame clones only, not all of them. The table lists 150,000 to 200,000 clones, around nine tenths of them singletons. Healthy individuals who donated bone marrow served as the donors. Sequencing was performed on PBMCs. The sequence was collected from a woman under 30 in good health and CMV-seronegative.

The CDR3 protein is CASNLGQNLNTEAFF. Written as DNA, the CDR3 is TGTGCCAGCAATCTGGGACAGAACTTAAACACTGAAGCTTTCTTT. The gene calls are TRBV27 and TRBJ1-1; 7 bases map to TRBD1. Trimming cost V 7 bases and J 2 bases; bases outside gene matches: 10. Germline V CDR1 and CDR2: MNHEY, SMNVEV (reference sequence). There are 15 residues in the CDR3.